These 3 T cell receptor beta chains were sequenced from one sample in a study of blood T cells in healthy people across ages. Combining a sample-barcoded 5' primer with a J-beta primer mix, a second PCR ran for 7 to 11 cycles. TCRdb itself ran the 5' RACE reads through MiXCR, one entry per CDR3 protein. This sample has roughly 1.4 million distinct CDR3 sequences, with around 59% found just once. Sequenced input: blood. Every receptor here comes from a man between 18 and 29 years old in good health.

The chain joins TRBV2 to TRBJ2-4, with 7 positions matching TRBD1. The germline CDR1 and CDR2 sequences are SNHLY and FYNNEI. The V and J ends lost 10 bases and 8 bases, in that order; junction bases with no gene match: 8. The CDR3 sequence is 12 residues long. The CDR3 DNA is TGTGCCACCAGGACAGGCAAGGACATTCAGTACTTC. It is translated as CATRTGKDIQYF. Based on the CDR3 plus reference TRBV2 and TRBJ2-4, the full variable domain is EPEVTQTPSHQVTQMGQEVILRCVPISNHLYFYWYRQILGQKVEFLVSFYNNEISEKSEIFDDQFSVERPDGSNFTLKIRSTKLEDSAMYFCATRTGKDIQYFGAGTRLSVL.

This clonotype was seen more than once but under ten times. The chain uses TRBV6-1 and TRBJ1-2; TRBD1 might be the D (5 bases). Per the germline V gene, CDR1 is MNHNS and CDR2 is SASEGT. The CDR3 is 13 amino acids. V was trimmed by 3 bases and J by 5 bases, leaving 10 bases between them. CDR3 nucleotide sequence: TGTGCCAGCAGTGAGTCCAGGGTATATGGCTACACCTTC. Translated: CASSESRVYGYTF.

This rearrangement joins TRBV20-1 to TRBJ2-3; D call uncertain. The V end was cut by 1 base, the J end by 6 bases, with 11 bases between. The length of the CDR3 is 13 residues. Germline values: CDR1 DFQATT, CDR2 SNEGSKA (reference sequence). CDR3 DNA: TGCAGTGCTAGAGCCGTTAGCCCCGATACGCAGTATTTT. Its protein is CSARAVSPDTQYF.